This TCR beta chain was captured in a study of molecular identifiers for immune sequencing clone quantification. Germline CDR1 reads MNHNY; CDR2 reads SVGAGI (reference sequence). The germline V and J ends were trimmed by 8 bases and 7 bases, with 12 bases remaining between them. The CDR3 totals 12 residues. Researchers sorted naive CD8 T cells as cells that were CD8+CD4-CCR7+CD45RA+. Remarks on this clonotype: The antigen remains undetermined.

The study, taken as a whole, reports: Effector cells had over 98% of their molecules in clones above 20 RNA copies, while naive cells had under 1%. Because of identical TCR molecules sharing a barcode, sizes of highly expanded clones could be underestimated.

As previously described, bulk TCR libraries were made using listed TCR primers. TCRdb re-analysed the PCR reads in MiXCR, keeping a single row per CDR3 protein. The repertoire holds approximately 54,000 distinct CDR3 sequences, under 30% seen once, with 1.5% to 2% in the top ten. The clonotype was recovered from a human donor in good health. Some libraries in this study had Jurkat cell RNA spiked in. The rearrangement joins TRBV6-6 to TRBJ2-1; D not certain. What was sequenced was naive CD8+ T cells from blood, with Jurkat cell RNA spiked in. Subset reported: FACS-sorted CD8+CD4-CCR7+CD45RA+ naive T cells. The CDR3 DNA sequence: TGTGCCAGCGTCCGGGTCGGTAATGAGCAGTTCTTC. Translation: CASVRVGNEQFF.